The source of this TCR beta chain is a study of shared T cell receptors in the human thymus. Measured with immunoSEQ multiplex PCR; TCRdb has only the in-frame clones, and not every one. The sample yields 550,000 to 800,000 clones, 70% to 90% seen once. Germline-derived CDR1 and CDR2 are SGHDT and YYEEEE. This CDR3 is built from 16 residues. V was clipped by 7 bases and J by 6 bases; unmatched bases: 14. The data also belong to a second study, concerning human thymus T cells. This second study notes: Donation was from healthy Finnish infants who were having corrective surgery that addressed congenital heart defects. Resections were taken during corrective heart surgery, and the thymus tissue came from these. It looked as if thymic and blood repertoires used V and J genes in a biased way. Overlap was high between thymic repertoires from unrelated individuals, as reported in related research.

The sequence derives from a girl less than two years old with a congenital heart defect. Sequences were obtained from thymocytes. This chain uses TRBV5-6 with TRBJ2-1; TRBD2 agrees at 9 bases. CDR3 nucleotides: TGTGCCAGCGACTCCTCCGGAAGCGGGGGGCTCAATGAGCAGTTCTTC. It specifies CASDSSGSGGLNEQFF.